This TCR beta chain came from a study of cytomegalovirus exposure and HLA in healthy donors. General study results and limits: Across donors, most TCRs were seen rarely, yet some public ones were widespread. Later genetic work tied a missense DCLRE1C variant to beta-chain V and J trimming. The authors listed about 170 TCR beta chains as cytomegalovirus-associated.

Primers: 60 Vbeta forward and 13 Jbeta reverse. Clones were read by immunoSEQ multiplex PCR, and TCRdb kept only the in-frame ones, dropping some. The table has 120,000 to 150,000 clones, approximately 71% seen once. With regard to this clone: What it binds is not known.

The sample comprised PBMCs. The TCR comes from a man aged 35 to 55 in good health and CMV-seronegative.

The CDR3 spells CASSLGQGTGNTIYF. The CDR3 nucleotides read TGTGCCAGCAGTCTGGGACAGGGGACTGGAAACACCATATATTTT. This chain joins TRBV6-6 and TRBJ1-3, with 10 bases aligning to TRBD1. From germline, CDR1 is MNHNY and CDR2 SVGAGI (reference sequence). The V gene end was trimmed by 5 bases and the J gene end by 2 bases; junction bases not matched to a gene: 3. This CDR3 is 15 amino acids long.